This TCR beta chain was sequenced during a study of tumor and adjacent non-tumor tissue in lung cancer. Regarding the study as a whole: Patients with more diverse tumor TCRs had worse survival. Tumor repertoires had a smaller top 100 clone share than normal lung. Compared with tumor, normal lung showed significantly lower TCR diversity.

TCRbeta libraries were built with three rounds of nested PCR, modified from ARM-PCR. Each CDR3 protein is one row after TCRdb ran MiXCR on the multiplex PCR reads. Of more than 60,000 distinct CDR3 sequences listed, around 74% were seen once; the top ten hold approximately 12%. Comment on this clonotype: Its antigen is currently unknown. At one end the junction does not follow the germline gene, possibly because of a read error.

The CDR3 contains 16 residues. RNA was extracted from bulk tissue without any cell sorting. The gene calls are TRBV12-3 or TRBV12-4 and TRBJ2-5; 7 positions agree with TRBD1. Sequencing input: lung tumor tissue. This receptor was taken from a woman aged 45 to 65 with non-small cell lung cancer. This CDR3 is CASSSSRQGTQVTRYF. The CDR3 DNA reads TGTGCCAGCAGTTCCTCTCGACAGGGCACCCAAGTGACCCGGTACTTC.